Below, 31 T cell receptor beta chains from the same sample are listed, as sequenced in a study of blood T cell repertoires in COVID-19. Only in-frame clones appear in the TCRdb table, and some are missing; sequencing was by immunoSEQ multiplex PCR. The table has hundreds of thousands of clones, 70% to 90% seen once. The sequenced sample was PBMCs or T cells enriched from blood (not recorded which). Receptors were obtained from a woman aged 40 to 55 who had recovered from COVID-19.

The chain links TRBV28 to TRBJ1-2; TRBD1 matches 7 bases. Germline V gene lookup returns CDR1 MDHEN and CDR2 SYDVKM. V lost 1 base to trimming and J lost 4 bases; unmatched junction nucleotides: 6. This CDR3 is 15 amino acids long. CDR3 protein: CASSLYRGGGYGYTF. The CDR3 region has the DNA TGTGCCAGCAGTTTATACAGGGGAGGAGGCTATGGCTACACCTTC.

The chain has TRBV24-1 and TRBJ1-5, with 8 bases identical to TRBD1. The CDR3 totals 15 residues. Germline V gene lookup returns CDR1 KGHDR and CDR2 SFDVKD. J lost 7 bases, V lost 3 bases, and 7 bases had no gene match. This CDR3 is CATSDARTGFQPQHF. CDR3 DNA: TGTGCCACCAGTGATGCTAGGACAGGGTTCCAGCCCCAGCATTTT.

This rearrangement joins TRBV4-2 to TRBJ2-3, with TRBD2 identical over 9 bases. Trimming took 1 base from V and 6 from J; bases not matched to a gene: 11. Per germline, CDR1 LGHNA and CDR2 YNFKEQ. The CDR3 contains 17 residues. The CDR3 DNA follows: TGTGCCAGCAGCCAAGCATCGGGGGGAGCGGGAGGTGATACGCAGTATTTT. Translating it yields CASSQASGGAGGDTQYF.

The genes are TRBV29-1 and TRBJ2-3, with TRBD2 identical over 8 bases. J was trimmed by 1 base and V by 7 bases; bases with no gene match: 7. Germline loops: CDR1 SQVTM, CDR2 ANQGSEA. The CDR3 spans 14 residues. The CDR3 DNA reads TGCAGCGCCTGGAGCGGGAGTGGCACAGATACGCAGTATTTT. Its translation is CSAWSGSGTDTQYF.

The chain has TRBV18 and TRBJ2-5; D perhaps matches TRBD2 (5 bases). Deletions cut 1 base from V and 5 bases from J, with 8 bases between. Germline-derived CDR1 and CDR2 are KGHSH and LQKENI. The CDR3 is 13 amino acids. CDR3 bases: TGTGCCAGCTCACCACAGGGCGGGGAGACCCAGTACTTC. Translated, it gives CASSPQGGETQYF.

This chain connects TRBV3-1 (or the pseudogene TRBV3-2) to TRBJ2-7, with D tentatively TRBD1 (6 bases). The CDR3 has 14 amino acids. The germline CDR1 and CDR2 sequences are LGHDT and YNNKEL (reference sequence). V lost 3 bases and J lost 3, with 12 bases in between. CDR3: CASSHETGRYEQYF. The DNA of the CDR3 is TGTGCCAGCAGCCATGAGACAGGACGCTACGAGCAGTACTTC.

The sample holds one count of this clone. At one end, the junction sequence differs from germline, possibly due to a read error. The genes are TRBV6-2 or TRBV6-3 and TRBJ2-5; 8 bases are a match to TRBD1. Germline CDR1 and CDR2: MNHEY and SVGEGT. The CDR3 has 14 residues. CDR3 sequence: CASSNSRGPETQYF. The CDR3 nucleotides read TGTGCCAGCAGTAACTCCAGGGGGCCAGAGACCCAGTACTTC.

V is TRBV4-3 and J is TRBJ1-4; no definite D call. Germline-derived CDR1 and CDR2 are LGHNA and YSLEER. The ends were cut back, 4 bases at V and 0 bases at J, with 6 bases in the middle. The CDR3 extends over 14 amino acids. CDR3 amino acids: CASSPRSTNEKLFF. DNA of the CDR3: TGCGCCAGCAGCCCGAGATCAACTAATGAAAAACTGTTTTTT.

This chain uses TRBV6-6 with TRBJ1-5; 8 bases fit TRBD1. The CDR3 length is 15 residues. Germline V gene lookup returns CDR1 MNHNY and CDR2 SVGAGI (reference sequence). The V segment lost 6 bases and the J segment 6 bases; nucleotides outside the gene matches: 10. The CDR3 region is CASSPMRDRFQPQHF. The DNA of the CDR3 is TGTGCCAGCAGCCCTATGCGGGACAGGTTTCAGCCCCAGCATTTT.

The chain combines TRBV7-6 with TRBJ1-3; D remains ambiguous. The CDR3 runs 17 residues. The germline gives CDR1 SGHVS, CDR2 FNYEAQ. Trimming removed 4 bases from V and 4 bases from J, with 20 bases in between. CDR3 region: CASSSRPEARRGNTIYF. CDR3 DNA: TGTGCCAGCAGCTCCCGGCCTGAGGCGAGGAGAGGAAACACCATATATTTT.

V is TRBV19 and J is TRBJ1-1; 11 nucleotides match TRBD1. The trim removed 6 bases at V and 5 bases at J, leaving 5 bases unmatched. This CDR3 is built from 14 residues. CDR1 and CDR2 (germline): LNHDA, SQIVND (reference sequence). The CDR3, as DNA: TGTGCCAGTAGAGAAGGGACAGGGGGAACTGAAGCTTTCTTT. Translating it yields CASREGTGGTEAFF. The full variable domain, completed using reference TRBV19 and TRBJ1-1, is DGGITQSPKYLFRKEGQNVTLSCEQNLNHDAMYWYRQDPGQGLRLIYYSQIVNDFQKGDIAEGYSVSREKKESFPLTVTSAQKNPTAFYLCASREGTGGTEAFFGQGTRLTVV.

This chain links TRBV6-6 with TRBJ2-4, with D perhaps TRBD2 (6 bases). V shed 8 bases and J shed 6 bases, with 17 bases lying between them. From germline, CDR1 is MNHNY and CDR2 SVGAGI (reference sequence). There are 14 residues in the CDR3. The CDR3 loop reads CASAPRDSGNIQYF. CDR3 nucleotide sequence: TGTGCCAGCGCCCCTCGGGACTCTGGAAACATTCAGTACTTC.

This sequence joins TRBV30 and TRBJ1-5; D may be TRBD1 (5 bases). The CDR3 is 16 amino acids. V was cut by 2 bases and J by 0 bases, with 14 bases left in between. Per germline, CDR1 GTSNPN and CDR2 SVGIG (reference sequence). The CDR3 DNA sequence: TGTGCCTGGAGTACCTCGGGGGGGTATAGCAATCAGCCCCAGCATTTT. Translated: CAWSTSGGYSNQPQHF.

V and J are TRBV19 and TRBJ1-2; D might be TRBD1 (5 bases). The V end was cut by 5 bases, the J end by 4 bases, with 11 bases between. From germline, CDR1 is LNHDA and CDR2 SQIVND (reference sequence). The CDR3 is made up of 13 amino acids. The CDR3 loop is CASSPGIGYGYTF. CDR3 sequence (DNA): TGTGCCAGTAGTCCAGGGATAGGCTATGGCTACACCTTC.

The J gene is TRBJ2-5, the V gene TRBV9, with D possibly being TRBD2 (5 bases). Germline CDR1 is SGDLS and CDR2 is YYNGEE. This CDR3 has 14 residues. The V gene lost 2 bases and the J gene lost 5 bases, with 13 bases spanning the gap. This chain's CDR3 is CASSVSAGDETQYF. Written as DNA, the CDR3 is TGTGCCAGCAGCGTTAGTGCGGGTGATGAGACCCAGTACTTC.

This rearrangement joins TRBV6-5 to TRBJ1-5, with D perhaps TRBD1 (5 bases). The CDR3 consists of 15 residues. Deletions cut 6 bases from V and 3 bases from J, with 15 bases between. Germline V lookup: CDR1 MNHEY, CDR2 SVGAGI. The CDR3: CASRTTRGHNQPQHF. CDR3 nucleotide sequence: TGTGCCAGCAGAACGACAAGGGGTCACAATCAGCCCCAGCATTTT.

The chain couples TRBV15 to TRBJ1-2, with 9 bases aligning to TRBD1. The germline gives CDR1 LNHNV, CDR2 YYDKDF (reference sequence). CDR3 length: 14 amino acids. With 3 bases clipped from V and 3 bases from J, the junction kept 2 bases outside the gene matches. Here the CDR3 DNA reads TGTGCCACCAGCAGCTGGGACAGGGACTATGGCTACACCTTC. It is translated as CATSSWDRDYGYTF.

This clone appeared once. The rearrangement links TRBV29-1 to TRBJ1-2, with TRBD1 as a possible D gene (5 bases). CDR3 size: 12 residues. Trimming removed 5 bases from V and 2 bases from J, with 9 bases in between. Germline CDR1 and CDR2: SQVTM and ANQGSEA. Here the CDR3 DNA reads TGCAGCGTTTACAGGAGAAACTATGGCTACACCTTC. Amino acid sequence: CSVYRRNYGYTF.

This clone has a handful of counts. DNA for the CDR3: TGTGCCTGGAAGGCAGGGGCTGGAAACACCATATATTTT. Protein sequence: CAWKAGAGNTIYF. V gene TRBV30 combines with J gene TRBJ1-3, with D tentatively TRBD1 (6 bases). V lost 4 bases, J lost 2 bases, and 9 bases lay in between. CDR3 length equals 13 residues. The germline CDR1 and CDR2 sequences are GTSNPN and SVGIG (reference sequence).

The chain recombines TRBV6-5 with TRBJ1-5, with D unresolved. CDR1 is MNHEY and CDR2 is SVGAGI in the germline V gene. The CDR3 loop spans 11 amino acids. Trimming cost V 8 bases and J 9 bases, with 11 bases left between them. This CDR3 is CASRSGWPQHF. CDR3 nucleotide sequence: TGTGCCAGCCGGTCCGGGTGGCCCCAGCATTTT.

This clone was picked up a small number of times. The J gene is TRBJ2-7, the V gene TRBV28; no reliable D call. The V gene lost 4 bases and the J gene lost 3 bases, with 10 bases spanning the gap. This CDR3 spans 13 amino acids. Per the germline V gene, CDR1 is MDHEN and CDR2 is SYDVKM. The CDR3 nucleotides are TGTGCCAGCAGTTACAAAACAAACTACGAGCAGTACTTC. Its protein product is CASSYKTNYEQYF.

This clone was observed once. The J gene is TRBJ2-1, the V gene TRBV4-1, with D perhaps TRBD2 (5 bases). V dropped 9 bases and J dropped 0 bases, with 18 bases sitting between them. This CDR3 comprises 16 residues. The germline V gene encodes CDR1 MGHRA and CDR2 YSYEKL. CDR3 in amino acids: CASSVTAGFSYNEQFF. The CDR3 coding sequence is TGCGCCAGTAGCGTCACCGCCGGTTTCTCCTACAATGAGCAGTTCTTC.

Here the CDR3 reads CASSYSTAVTEAFF. CDR3 sequence (DNA): TGTGCCAGCAGTTACTCGACTGCCGTCACTGAAGCTTTCTTT. V gene TRBV6-5 combines with J gene TRBJ1-1; D gene ambiguous. CDR1 and CDR2 from the germline V gene are MNHEY and SVGAGI. The V and J ends lost 0 bases and 4 bases respectively, with 9 bases between them. The CDR3 is 14 residues long.

Here the CDR3 DNA reads TGCGCCAGCAGCCAGGGACTAGCGGAGACCTACGAGCAGTACTTC. Its translation: CASSQGLAETYEQYF. The genes are TRBV4-1 and TRBJ2-7; TRBD2 agrees at 11 bases. Germline CDR1 MGHRA, CDR2 YSYEKL. The CDR3 is made up of 15 amino acids. With 3 bases clipped from V and 2 bases from J, the junction kept 3 bases outside the gene matches.

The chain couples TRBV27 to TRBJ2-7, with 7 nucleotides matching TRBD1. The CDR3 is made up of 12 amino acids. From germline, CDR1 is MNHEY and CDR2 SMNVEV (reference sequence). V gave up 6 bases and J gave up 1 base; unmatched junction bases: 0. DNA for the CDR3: TGTGCCAGCAGGGGACAGTCCTACGAGCAGTACTTC. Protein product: CASRGQSYEQYF.

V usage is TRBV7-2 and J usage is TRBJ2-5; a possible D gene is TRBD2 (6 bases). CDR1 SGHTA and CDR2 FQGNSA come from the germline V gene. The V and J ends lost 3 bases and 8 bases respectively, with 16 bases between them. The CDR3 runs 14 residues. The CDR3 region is CASSLPGESLTQYF. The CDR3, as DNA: TGTGCCAGCAGCTTGCCGGGGGAGTCCCTCACCCAGTACTTC. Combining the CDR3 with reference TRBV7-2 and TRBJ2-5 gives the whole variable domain GAGVSQSPSNKVTEKGKDVELRCDPISGHTALYWYRQSLGQGLEFLIYFQGNSAPDKSGLPSDRFSAERTGGSVSTLTIQRTQQEDSAVYLCASSLPGESLTQYFGPGTRLLVL.

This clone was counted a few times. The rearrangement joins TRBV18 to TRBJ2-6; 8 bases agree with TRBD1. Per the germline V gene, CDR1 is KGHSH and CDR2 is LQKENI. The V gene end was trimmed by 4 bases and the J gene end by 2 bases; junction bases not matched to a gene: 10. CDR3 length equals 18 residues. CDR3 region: CASSQPGQVNPGANVLTF. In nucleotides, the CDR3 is TGTGCCAGCTCACAACCGGGACAGGTGAACCCTGGGGCCAACGTCCTGACTTTC.

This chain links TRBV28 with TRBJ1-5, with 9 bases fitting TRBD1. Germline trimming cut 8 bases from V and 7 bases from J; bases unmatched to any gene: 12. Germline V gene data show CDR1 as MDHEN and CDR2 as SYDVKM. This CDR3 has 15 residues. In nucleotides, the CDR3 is TGTGCCAGCCACAGGACCGGGACAGGGCACCAGCCCCAGCATTTT. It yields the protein CASHRTGTGHQPQHF.

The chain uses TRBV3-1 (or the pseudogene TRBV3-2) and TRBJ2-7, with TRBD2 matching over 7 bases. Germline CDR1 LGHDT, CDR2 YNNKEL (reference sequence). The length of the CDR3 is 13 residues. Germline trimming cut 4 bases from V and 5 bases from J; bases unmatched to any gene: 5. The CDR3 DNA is TGTGCCAGCAGCCTACGGGGAGGGGACGAGCAGTACTTC. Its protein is CASSLRGGDEQYF.

CDR3 sequence reads: CASSLGLGLRGAHEQYF. Written as DNA, the CDR3 is TGTGCCAGCAGCTTGGGTCTGGGACTAAGGGGTGCTCACGAGCAGTACTTC. The J gene is TRBJ2-7, the V gene TRBV5-8; 7 nucleotides agree with TRBD2. CDR3 length: 17 amino acids. Per the germline V gene, CDR1 is SGHTS and CDR2 is YDEGEE. Losses at the gene ends were 0 bases for V and 5 bases for J; bases not matched to a gene: 14.

This chain's CDR3 is CSVGTGRLNEQFF. CDR3 nucleotides: TGCAGCGTCGGGACAGGACGGTTGAATGAGCAGTTCTTC. V and J are TRBV29-1 and TRBJ2-1; 8 positions agree with TRBD1. The germline V gene has CDR1 SQVTM and CDR2 ANQGSEA. The V and J ends lost 6 bases and 7 bases, in that order; junction bases with no gene match: 8. The CDR3 length is 13 residues.